The clone carrying this TCR beta chain was seen a single time. Its cognate antigen is unknown. This sample was taken from a study of siplizumab effects on memory and regulatory T cells. Study-level findings and limits: Phenotypic classification as naive or memory proved unattainable for roughly 75-96% of proliferating CD4+ or CD8+ clones. Naive T cells, seemingly more diverse than memory cells, seemed major alloresponse contributors. The alloreactive clones that mapped to unstimulated subsets made up only a minor fraction.

Around 94,000 TCR templates underwent assay in each sample. The data were produced by immunoSEQ multiplex PCR, yet TCRdb's version contains in-frame clones alone and is incomplete. The table lists more than 75,000 clones, 80% to 95% of them singletons, with over 5.5% in the top ten. Unmatched junction bases numbered 4, after V lost 5 bases and J lost 0 bases. CDR3 length: 14 amino acids. The germline V gene has CDR1 SGHAT and CDR2 FQNNGV. This TCR derives from a human donor in good health. The chain combines TRBV11-2 with TRBJ2-7; 7 positions match TRBD1. The sequenced material came from CD8+ T cells sorted from blood. The CDR3 is CASSPGQASYEQYF. In DNA form, the CDR3 reads TGTGCCAGCAGCCCAGGACAGGCCTCCTACGAGCAGTACTTC.